The present T cell receptor (beta chain) was sequenced within a study of T-cell reconstitution after alpha-beta-depleted transplantation in children. Study findings and constraints: T-cell numbers and diversity one year post-transplant derived largely from freshly generated T cells.

For TCRbeta, the library was prepared with unique molecular identifiers. Via MiXCR, TCRdb re-called the PCR reads, giving one row per CDR3 protein. The repertoire holds about a million distinct CDR3 sequences, with about 29% as singletons. In this sample, this clonotype turned up a few times. Its antigen is not identified. The CDR3 is made up of 13 amino acids. CDR1 and CDR2 (germline): KGHSH, LQKENI. J lost 4 bases, V lost 5 bases, and 4 bases had no gene match. This clonotype was obtained from a boy under three years old who had a stem cell transplant for SCID, so the T cells may come from the graft donor. The V call is TRBV18, the J call TRBJ2-5; 7 positions match TRBD1. The sample in question was PBMCs, mostly from graft donor cells, obtained 360 days after TCRalphabeta/CD19-depleted stem cell transplant. As DNA, the CDR3 is TGTGCCAGCTCAACATCAGGGGGAGAGACCCAGTACTTC. Its protein product is CASSTSGGETQYF. Drawing the rest from reference TRBV18 and TRBJ2-5, the complete variable domain is NAGVMQNPRHLVRRRGQEARLRCSPMKGHSHVYWYRQLPEEGLKFMVYLQKENIIDESGMPKERFSAEFPKEGPSILRIQQVVRGDSAAYFCASSTSGGETQYFGPGTRLLVL.